The rows below give T cell receptor beta chains drawn from one sample of a study of T cells in Graves' hyperthyroidism and ophthalmopathy. Using its own MiXCR run on the multiplex PCR reads, TCRdb lists one record per CDR3 protein. Among 620,000 or so distinct CDR3 sequences, more than 12% were seen once, and the ten largest hold 9.5% to 15%. Specimen: blood. The origin of the receptors is a woman in her forties or fifties with Graves' ophthalmopathy. Each CDR3 is given with its conserved first and last residue. A D gene is named only where the DNA matches it firmly. Clone size, where shown, is once, few, many, or a class for clones that have expanded.

once | TRBJ1-5 | NA | TRBV6-5 | TGTGCCAGCAGTTACTCGACGGGCACAGAGCCCCAGCATTTT | CASSYSTGTEPQHF
NA | TRBJ2-1 | TRBD2 | TRBV7-8 | TGTGCCAGCAGCACCGCCCCGGTAGCGGGAATGGACAATGAGCAGTTCTTC | CASSTAPVAGMDNEQFF
few | TRBJ2-7 | TRBD1 | TRBV2 | TGTGCCAGCACATCGCAGGGGGCTTTAGACGAGCAGTACTTC | CASTSQGALDEQYF
many | TRBJ2-1 | TRBD2 | TRBV12-3/TRBV12-4 | TGTGCCAGCGGCATGACTAGCGGGAGTTCAAATGAGCAGTTCTTC | CASGMTSGSSNEQFF
NA | TRBJ2-6 | NA | TRBV5-1 | TGCGCCAGCAGCTTGCGGACTGGTGGGGCCAACGTCCTGACTTTC | CASSLRTGGANVLTF
many | TRBJ2-1 | TRBD2 | TRBV24-1 | TGTGCCACCAGTGATTTTAGCCTCTCTAAGGGACTAGCGGGAGTAGGTGAGCAGTTCTTC | CATSDFSLSKGLAGVGEQFF
many | TRBJ2-3 | NA | TRBV20-1 | TGCAGTGCCGTTCGAGCATCCTTCACAGATACGCAGTATTTT | CSAVRASFTDTQYF
many | TRBJ2-7 | TRBD1 | TRBV28 | TGTGCCAGCAGTCTAGGACAGGGGAGGAACGAGCAGTACTTC | CASSLGQGRNEQYF
many | TRBJ1-1 | NA | TRBV2 | TGTGCCAGCAGTGCCGAAACGTGGGACACTGAAGCTTTCTTT | CASSAETWDTEAFF
NA | TRBJ1-3 | TRBD1 | TRBV20-1 | TGCAGTGCTACCGACAGGGTCCGAAACACCATATATTTT | CSATDRVRNTIYF
few | TRBJ1-1 | TRBD1 | TRBV6-2/TRBV6-3 | TGTGCCAGCAGTTCAGTCAGGGGGCACCGAAACACTGAAGCTTTCTTT | CASSSVRGHRNTEAFF
NA | TRBJ2-1 | TRBD1 | TRBV6-1 | TGTGCCAGCAGCCTCTCGGGGACAGGGAGCTCCTACAATGAGCAGTTCTTC | CASSLSGTGSSYNEQFF
many | TRBJ2-1 | NA | TRBV5-1 | TGCGCCAGCAGCTCGACAGTGTCTAATGAGCAGTTCTTC | CASSSTVSNEQFF
many | TRBJ2-5 | TRBD1 | TRBV7-2 | TGTGCCAGCAGCCCCACGGACAGGGTCGGAGAGACCCAGTACTTC | CASSPTDRVGETQYF
NA | TRBJ2-7 | TRBD1 | TRBV9 | TGTGCCAGCAGTCGAGGGGGCCAAGCCTACGAGCAGTACTTC | CASSRGGQAYEQYF
many | TRBJ2-5 | TRBD2 | TRBV9 | TGTGCCAGCAGCGTAGCTCCAGCGGGAGTGGGGGAGACCCAGTACTTC | CASSVAPAGVGETQYF
few | TRBJ2-3 | TRBD2 | TRBV3-1 | TGTGCCAGCAGCCACCGGGGACTAGCGGGCACAGATACGCAGTATTTT | CASSHRGLAGTDTQYF
many | TRBJ2-5 | NA | TRBV7-2 | TGTGCCAGCAGCCCGGGTAGCGAAGAGACCCAGTACTTC | CASSPGSEETQYF
NA | TRBJ1-2 | NA | TRBV4-3 | TGCGCCAGCAGCGGGGGAGGAGGGGTTGGCTACACCTTC | CASSGGGGVGYTF
NA | TRBJ2-1 | NA | TRBV20-1 | TGCAGTGCTAGAGATCTTATTAGCAAGGGTTACTACAATGAGCAGTTCTTC | CSARDLISKGYYNEQFF
many | TRBJ2-2 | TRBD2 | TRBV20-1 | TGCAGTGCTAAAGCGGGAGGGCCTACAATCGGGGAGCTGTTTTTT | CSAKAGGPTIGELFF
many | TRBJ2-7 | NA | TRBV27 | TGTGCCAGCAGTTTAAGGACGGGTACCTACGAGCAGTACTTC | CASSLRTGTYEQYF
many | TRBJ1-2 | NA | TRBV11-2 | TGTGCCAGCAGCTTAGACGGGTCGTGGGAAGGAGGCTATGGCTACACCTTC | CASSLDGSWEGGYGYTF
few | TRBJ1-1 | NA | TRBV5-1 | TGCGCCAGCAGCTTATACATGGGGCTTGAGAACACTGAAGCTTTCTTT | CASSLYMGLENTEAFF
many | TRBJ2-7 | NA | TRBV7-2 | TGTGCCAGCAGCCGCTCCTGGGACGCACGTTCCTACGAGCAGTACTTC | CASSRSWDARSYEQYF
few | TRBJ1-6 | NA | TRBV19 | TGTGCCAGTAGTACCAAGGACAGTTATAATTCACCCCTCCACTTT | CASSTKDSYNSPLHF
many | TRBJ2-7 | TRBD1 | TRBV18 | TGTGCCAGCTCACCGAACAGACAGGGGATATCCTACGAGCAGTACTTC | CASSPNRQGISYEQYF
many | TRBJ2-4 | NA | TRBV28 | TGTGCCAGCATCGAACGGGGTCGGGACATTCAGTACTTC | CASIERGRDIQYF
few | TRBJ1-1 | NA | TRBV10-3 | TGTGCCATCAGTGGCGGGACTGAAGCTTTCTTT | CAISGGTEAFF
NA | TRBJ2-4 | TRBD1 | TRBV15 | TGTGCCACCAGCAGAAACAGGGGGCAGGTCAAAAACATTCAGTACTTC | CATSRNRGQVKNIQYF
many | TRBJ2-1 | NA | TRBV28 | TGTGCCAGCACCCAAATAGGGGCCGGGAGCTACAATGAGCAGTTCTTC | CASTQIGAGSYNEQFF
NA | TRBJ1-1 | NA | TRBV18 | TGTGCCAGCTCACCAACCCGACAAACGAACACTGAAGCTTTCTTT | CASSPTRQTNTEAFF
many | TRBJ1-1 | TRBD1 | TRBV6-2/TRBV6-3 | TGTGCCAGCAGTTACCGGACAGGGGTTTCGGCTTTCTTT | CASSYRTGVSAFF
many | TRBJ2-1 | TRBD1 | TRBV11-1 | TGTGCCAGCAGCTTAGAGGGACAGGGTGTTTTTCATGAGCAGTTCTTC | CASSLEGQGVFHEQFF
few | TRBJ1-1 | NA | TRBV19 | TGTGCCAGTAGTATGGAGGTTCGCACTGAAGCTTTCTTT | CASSMEVRTEAFF
NA | TRBJ2-5 | TRBD2 | TRBV7-3 | TGTGCCAGCAGCTTAACCGGGCTAGCGGACCAAGAGACCCAGTACTTC | CASSLTGLADQETQYF
NA | TRBJ2-2 | TRBD1 | TRBV28 | TGTGCCAGCAGGACAGGGGTATTGAACACCGGGGAGCTGTTTTTT | CASRTGVLNTGELFF
NA | TRBJ2-6 | NA | TRBV12-3/TRBV12-4 | TGTGCCAGCAGTTGGGACCCTGGGGCCAACGTCCTGACTTTC | CASSWDPGANVLTF
many | TRBJ2-7 | NA | TRBV20-1 | TGCAGTGCTAGCCGAGGGGCTCTCTCCTACGAGCAGTACTTC | CSASRGALSYEQYF
NA | TRBJ2-7 | NA | TRBV11-3 | TGTGCCAGCAGCTTAGAGGAGTTTGGCGAGCAGTACTTC | CASSLEEFGEQYF
few | TRBJ1-2 | TRBD1 | TRBV19 | TGTGCCAGTAGGGGACAGGGGGCCCATGGCTACACCTTC | CASRGQGAHGYTF
few | TRBJ2-5 | TRBD1 | TRBV10-3 | TGTGCCATCAGTGAGTCGAGGGGGCACAACTCCCAAGAGACCCAGTACTTC | CAISESRGHNSQETQYF
once | TRBJ2-1 | TRBD2 | TRBV7-3 | TGTGCCAGCAGCCCGGGGACTAGCGGGGACTACAATGAGCAGTTCTTC | CASSPGTSGDYNEQFF
few | TRBJ1-5 | NA | TRBV19 | TGTGCCAGTAGTCGGGTCGAGTATAGCAATCAGCCCCAGCATTTT | CASSRVEYSNQPQHF
NA | TRBJ2-1 | NA | TRBV19 | TGTGCCAGTAATTCTCGGGGACTGGGACAGCGTCTCTACAATGAGCAGTTCTTC | CASNSRGLGQRLYNEQFF
many | TRBJ2-1 | NA | TRBV7-9 | TGTGCCAGCAGCTTAGATAGATCAAACAATGAGCAGTTCTTC | CASSLDRSNNEQFF
NA | TRBJ1-1 | NA | TRBV27 | TGTGCCAGCGCTTTTGTGGGTACTGAAGCTTTCTTT | CASAFVGTEAFF
few | TRBJ1-2 | NA | TRBV9 | TGTGCCAGCAGCGTACACGAGGGCGGCTACACCTTC | CASSVHEGGYTF
NA | TRBJ1-1 | NA | TRBV10-3 | TGTGCCATCAGGGGGTCTAATTTGGTTATGAACACTGAAGCTTTCTTT | CAIRGSNLVMNTEAFF
few | TRBJ1-3 | NA | TRBV15 | TGTGCCACCAGCAGAGCGGACCGGAGGTCCGGAAACACCATATATTTT | CATSRADRRSGNTIYF
NA | TRBJ2-2 | NA | TRBV5-4 | TGTGCCAGCAGCCCGGGGTGGAAACTGAACACCGGGGAGCTGTTTTTT | CASSPGWKLNTGELFF
many | TRBJ2-7 | TRBD1 | TRBV7-9 | TGTGCCAGCAGTGGGACAGGAATTTCCTACGAGCAGTACTTC | CASSGTGISYEQYF
few | TRBJ2-1 | NA | TRBV27 | TGTGCCAGTAAGACTATACAAGGGGCCTCATCCTACAATGAGCAGTTCTTC | CASKTIQGASSYNEQFF
many | TRBJ2-3 | NA | TRBV7-9 | TGTGCCAGCAGCTTTCCAGATAGGGACACAGATACGCAGTATTTT | CASSFPDRDTDTQYF
once | TRBJ2-1 | NA | TRBV20-1 | TGCAGTGCTAGTTGGGGGAGGGGGGGAGACTACAATGAGCAGTTCTTC | CSASWGRGGDYNEQFF
many | TRBJ1-1 | TRBD1 | TRBV28 | TGTGCCAGCAGTCTTCCTGTCCCGGGACAGGGTTCAGCTTTCTTT | CASSLPVPGQGSAFF
NA | TRBJ2-2 | NA | TRBV4-3 | TGCGCCAGCAGCCACGCACTCCAGCCCACCGGGGAGCTGTTTTTT | CASSHALQPTGELFF
many | TRBJ2-1 | TRBD1 | TRBV10-3 | TGTGCCATCAGTGACCCCCTGGGCCAGGGACAGTCCTACAATGAGCAGTTCTTC | CAISDPLGQGQSYNEQFF
many | TRBJ1-4 | NA | TRBV28 | TGTGCCAGCAGTTCAGGGAACCTCCTTAATGAAAAACTGTTTTTT | CASSSGNLLNEKLFF
many | TRBJ2-2 | TRBD2 | TRBV30 | TGTGCCTGGAGTGTACAGGGCGGGAGGACAACCGGGGAGCTGTTTTTT | CAWSVQGGRTTGELFF